A selection of T cell receptor beta chains follows, all from one sample in a study of blood T cell repertoires in COVID-19. Some clones are missing from TCRdb's copy, which holds only in-frame ones; the method was immunoSEQ multiplex PCR. The table shows 200,000 to 250,000 clones, with approximately 83% occurring only once. The sample was peripheral blood. These receptors originate from a woman between 25 and 40 years old with COVID-19, enrolled during active disease. The CDR3 runs from the conserved cysteine through the conserved F or W. A D gene is named only where the DNA matches it firmly. Part of the rows lack a size; the others show once, few, many or a class for expanded clones.

clone_size: -
d_call: TRBD2
j_call: TRBJ2-1
v_call: TRBV2
cdr3_aa: CASGGGSGGNEQFF
cdr3_nt: TGTGCCAGCGGCGGGGGGAGCGGGGGCAATGAGCAGTTCTTC

clone_size: -
d_call: -
j_call: TRBJ2-7
v_call: TRBV6-2/TRBV6-3
cdr3_aa: CASSSTGRTGYEQYF
cdr3_nt: TGTGCCAGCAGCTCAACGGGGAGGACCGGCTACGAGCAGTACTTC

clone_size: -
d_call: -
j_call: TRBJ1-1
v_call: TRBV2
cdr3_aa: CASSSELNTEAFF
cdr3_nt: TGTGCCAGCAGTTCGGAGTTGAACACTGAAGCTTTCTTT

clone_size: -
d_call: TRBD2
j_call: TRBJ2-7
v_call: TRBV7-2
cdr3_aa: CASSLDGAGGPTGEQYF
cdr3_nt: TGTGCCAGCAGCTTAGACGGTGCGGGGGGGCCAACGGGCGAGCAGTACTTC

clone_size: -
d_call: -
j_call: TRBJ2-1
v_call: TRBV7-3
cdr3_aa: CASSLFVGRNEQFF
cdr3_nt: TGTGCCAGCAGCTTATTTGTTGGCCGCAATGAGCAGTTCTTC

clone_size: few
d_call: -
j_call: TRBJ1-3
v_call: TRBV30
cdr3_aa: CAWNPGTSGNTIYF
cdr3_nt: TGTGCCTGGAACCCAGGAACCTCTGGAAACACCATATATTTT

clone_size: -
d_call: -
j_call: TRBJ1-2
v_call: TRBV5-3
cdr3_aa: CARSLGQLSHQGGYTF
cdr3_nt: TGTGCCAGAAGCTTGGGACAGCTTTCCCATCAAGGTGGCTACACCTTC

clone_size: -
d_call: TRBD2
j_call: TRBJ2-5
v_call: TRBV9
cdr3_aa: CASSVGTSGGQETQYF
cdr3_nt: TGTGCCAGCAGCGTCGGGACTAGCGGGGGGCAAGAGACCCAGTACTTC

clone_size: -
d_call: TRBD2
j_call: TRBJ2-4
v_call: TRBV30
cdr3_aa: CAWETSGPRAKNIQYF
cdr3_nt: TGTGCCTGGGAGACTAGCGGCCCGCGGGCCAAAAACATTCAGTACTTC

clone_size: -
d_call: TRBD1
j_call: TRBJ1-1
v_call: TRBV2
cdr3_aa: CASRVGQGGSALMNTEAFF
cdr3_nt: TGTGCCAGCAGGGTGGGACAGGGGGGCTCGGCGTTAATGAACACTGAAGCTTTCTTT

clone_size: -
d_call: TRBD2
j_call: TRBJ2-2
v_call: TRBV27
cdr3_aa: CASRPLAGVPGELFF
cdr3_nt: TGTGCCAGCAGACCACTAGCGGGAGTTCCCGGGGAGCTGTTTTTT

clone_size: -
d_call: TRBD1
j_call: TRBJ2-7
v_call: TRBV5-1
cdr3_aa: CASSQNRGMDEQYF
cdr3_nt: TGCGCCAGCAGCCAGAACAGGGGAATGGACGAGCAGTACTTC

clone_size: -
d_call: -
j_call: TRBJ1-3
v_call: TRBV3-1/TRBV3-2
cdr3_aa: CASSPRGNTIYF
cdr3_nt: TGTGCCAGCAGCCCCCGGGGAAACACCATATATTTT

clone_size: -
d_call: -
j_call: TRBJ2-5
v_call: TRBV10-2
cdr3_aa: CASSPGERETQYF
cdr3_nt: TGCGCCAGCAGTCCAGGGGAGAGAGAGACCCAGTACTTC

clone_size: -
d_call: -
j_call: TRBJ1-2
v_call: TRBV19
cdr3_aa: CASSSLLQGPGYTF
cdr3_nt: TGTGCCAGTAGTTCCCTCCTTCAGGGTCCTGGCTACACCTTC

clone_size: -
d_call: TRBD2
j_call: TRBJ2-2
v_call: TRBV18
cdr3_aa: CASSPRLAGEIGELFF
cdr3_nt: TGTGCCAGCTCACCCAGACTAGCGGGAGAAATCGGGGAGCTGTTTTTT

clone_size: -
d_call: TRBD2
j_call: TRBJ2-1
v_call: TRBV30
cdr3_aa: CASEREGRNEQFF
cdr3_nt: TGTGCCTCAGAGCGGGAGGGCCGAAATGAGCAGTTCTTC

clone_size: -
d_call: -
j_call: TRBJ1-1
v_call: TRBV18
cdr3_aa: CASSPLFLEEAFF
cdr3_nt: TGTGCCAGCTCACCCCTATTTTTGGAGGAAGCTTTCTTT

clone_size: -
d_call: -
j_call: TRBJ2-1
v_call: TRBV7-2
cdr3_aa: CASSFAASSYNEQFF
cdr3_nt: TGTGCCAGCAGCTTCGCGGCTAGCTCCTACAATGAGCAGTTCTTC

clone_size: once
d_call: -
j_call: TRBJ2-1
v_call: TRBV7-9
cdr3_aa: CASSPPDREGYDEQFF
cdr3_nt: TGTGCCAGCAGCCCTCCGGACAGGGAGGGTTACGATGAGCAGTTCTTC

clone_size: -
d_call: -
j_call: TRBJ1-1
v_call: TRBV28
cdr3_aa: CASSLIFGQPGRWLAEAFF
cdr3_nt: TGTGCCAGCAGTTTAATTTTCGGGCAGCCGGGAAGGTGGCTGGCTGAAGCTTTCTTT

clone_size: -
d_call: -
j_call: TRBJ2-1
v_call: TRBV15
cdr3_aa: CATSRDSDGVYEQFF
cdr3_nt: TGTGCCACCAGCAGAGATTCAGACGGGGTCTATGAGCAGTTCTTC

clone_size: -
d_call: TRBD2
j_call: TRBJ2-7
v_call: TRBV6-5
cdr3_aa: CASSYQSGISYEQYF
cdr3_nt: TGTGCCAGCAGTTACCAGAGCGGGATAAGCTACGAGCAGTACTTC

clone_size: -
d_call: TRBD2
j_call: TRBJ2-3
v_call: TRBV9
cdr3_aa: CASNSGRATDTQYF
cdr3_nt: TGTGCCAGCAACAGCGGGAGGGCGACAGATACGCAGTATTTT

clone_size: -
d_call: -
j_call: TRBJ2-6
v_call: TRBV5-1
cdr3_aa: CASSLGGPGHRRGANVLTF
cdr3_nt: TGCGCCAGCAGCTTGGGGGGACCGGGACACCGACGTGGGGCCAACGTCCTGACTTTC

clone_size: once
d_call: -
j_call: TRBJ2-3
v_call: TRBV7-3
cdr3_aa: CASSSGGQYTDTQYF
cdr3_nt: TGTGCCAGCAGCTCCGGGGGACAGTACACAGATACGCAGTATTTT

clone_size: -
d_call: -
j_call: TRBJ1-4
v_call: TRBV7-2
cdr3_aa: CASSPQRAGAEKLFF
cdr3_nt: TGTGCCAGCAGCCCCCAGAGGGCGGGCGCGGAAAAACTGTTTTTT

clone_size: few
d_call: -
j_call: TRBJ1-3
v_call: TRBV7-9
cdr3_aa: CASSPRATSGNTIYF
cdr3_nt: TGTGCCAGCAGCCCGAGGGCGACCTCTGGAAACACCATATATTTT

clone_size: -
d_call: -
j_call: TRBJ1-1
v_call: TRBV29-1
cdr3_aa: CSVAPVLNTEAFF
cdr3_nt: TGCAGCGTTGCTCCGGTTTTAAACACTGAAGCTTTCTTT

clone_size: -
d_call: -
j_call: TRBJ1-2
v_call: TRBV14
cdr3_aa: CASSFRRGTGYTF
cdr3_nt: TGTGCCAGCAGTTTCCGGCGGGGTACGGGCTACACCTTC

clone_size: -
d_call: -
j_call: TRBJ2-2
v_call: TRBV7-3
cdr3_aa: CASSLMGEAGELFF
cdr3_nt: TGTGCCAGCAGCTTAATGGGGGAGGCCGGGGAGCTGTTTTTT

clone_size: -
d_call: TRBD1
j_call: TRBJ2-7
v_call: TRBV15
cdr3_aa: CATSRSRTGTYEQYF
cdr3_nt: TGTGCCACCAGCAGATCCCGGACAGGGACCTACGAGCAGTACTTC

clone_size: -
d_call: -
j_call: TRBJ2-5
v_call: TRBV6-5
cdr3_aa: CASSYSPANQETQYF
cdr3_nt: TGTGCCAGCAGTTACTCGCCAGCGAACCAAGAGACCCAGTACTTC

clone_size: -
d_call: -
j_call: TRBJ2-1
v_call: TRBV18
cdr3_aa: CASSPPTGAGSYNEQFF
cdr3_nt: TGTGCCAGCTCACCCCCCACCGGAGCCGGCTCCTACAATGAGCAGTTCTTC

clone_size: -
d_call: TRBD1
j_call: TRBJ2-7
v_call: TRBV6-5
cdr3_aa: CASSAASGQGDRQYF
cdr3_nt: TGTGCCAGCAGCGCCGCTTCGGGACAGGGCGATCGGCAGTACTTC

clone_size: -
d_call: -
j_call: TRBJ2-1
v_call: TRBV5-6
cdr3_aa: CASSSTGSSYNEQFF
cdr3_nt: TGTGCCAGCAGCTCGACGGGGAGCTCCTACAATGAGCAGTTCTTC

clone_size: -
d_call: TRBD2
j_call: TRBJ2-7
v_call: TRBV7-8
cdr3_aa: CASSLGLAGGYEQYF
cdr3_nt: TGTGCCAGCAGTCTTGGACTAGCGGGGGGTTACGAGCAGTACTTC

clone_size: -
d_call: TRBD1
j_call: TRBJ1-5
v_call: TRBV19
cdr3_aa: CASSITGGYSNQPQHF
cdr3_nt: TGTGCCAGTAGTATCACAGGGGGATACAGCAATCAGCCCCAGCATTTT

clone_size: -
d_call: -
j_call: TRBJ1-6
v_call: TRBV6-2/TRBV6-3
cdr3_aa: CASSYEPGDNSPLHF
cdr3_nt: TGTGCCAGCAGTTACGAGCCGGGGGATAATTCACCCCTCCACTTT

clone_size: -
d_call: -
j_call: TRBJ1-5
v_call: TRBV21-1
cdr3_aa: CASTSGAGRFGNQPQHF
cdr3_nt: TGTGCCAGCACCTCAGGGGCAGGAAGGTTTGGCAATCAGCCCCAGCATTTT